This T cell receptor (beta chain) comes out of a study of T cell changes during pregnancy in multiple sclerosis. Some clones are missing from TCRdb's copy, which holds only in-frame ones; the method was immunoSEQ multiplex PCR. The data show 50,000 to 65,000 clones, around 89% seen once. The V gene's germline CDR1 is SGDLS and CDR2 YYNGEE. The CDR3 runs to 13 residues. V dropped 6 bases and J dropped 3 bases, with 12 bases sitting between them. The chain couples TRBV9 to TRBJ1-2; TRBD1 might be the D (6 bases). This specimen consisted of peripheral blood, obtained after pregnancy. The receptor's source is a female donor with multiple sclerosis, enrolled in a pregnancy study. The CDR3 nucleotides read TGTGCCAGCACCCACAGGGTAGACTATGGCTACACCTTC. This translates into CASTHRVDYGYTF.